The T cell receptor (beta chain) described here comes from a study of cytomegalovirus exposure and HLA in healthy donors. Study results and caveats: The authors later linked a missense DCLRE1C variant to TCR beta V- and J-gene trimming. The majority of CMV-associated TCR beta chains were reported as apparently HLA-restricted in a later analysis.

Trimming cost V 5 bases and J 1 base; bases outside gene matches: 6. The CDR3 extends over 15 amino acids. Germline loops: CDR1 SGHTA, CDR2 FQGNSA. The PCR had 60 Vbeta and 13 Jbeta primers. The protocol was immunoSEQ multiplex PCR, while the TCRdb copy is restricted to in-frame clones and leaves out a portion. Among over 100,000 clones listed, about four fifths were seen once. Comments on this clone: Its target is not known.

Healthy donors of bone marrow made up the group. This sequence originates from a male donor in good health and CMV-seronegative. V usage is TRBV7-2 and J usage is TRBJ2-7, with TRBD2 identical over 9 bases. The sample consisted of PBMCs. CDR3 protein: CASSPSSGESYEQYF. The CDR3 bases are TGTGCCAGCAGCCCCTCTAGCGGGGAATCCTACGAGCAGTACTTC. Supplemented by reference TRBV7-2 and TRBJ2-7, the full variable domain reads GAGVSQSPSNKVTEKGKDVELRCDPISGHTALYWYRQSLGQGLEFLIYFQGNSAPDKSGLPSDRFSAERTGGSVSTLTIQRTQQEDSAVYLCASSPSSGESYEQYFGPGTRLTVT.